Listed below are T cell receptor beta chains from one sample, sequenced in a study of T cells after yellow fever vaccination. Using its own MiXCR run on the 5' RACE reads, TCRdb lists one record per CDR3 protein. The sample lists about 300,000 distinct CDR3 sequences, around 7% seen once, with roughly a sixth in the top ten. The sample was PBMCs, taken approximately 40 days after the first yellow fever vaccination. The source is a man younger than 35 who received the YFV17D yellow fever vaccine. Each CDR3 is given with its conserved first and last residue. The D gene is left open where the match is weak. The size of a clone is reported for some rows only, either as once, few or many, or as a class for expanded clones.

clone_size	v_call	d_call	cdr3_length	j_call	cdr3_nt	cdr3_aa
many	TRBV12-5	-	16	TRBJ1-3	TGTGCTAGTGGTTTGGTGGTAGGGGCGGCTGGAAACACCATATATTTT	CASGLVVGAAGNTIYF
many	TRBV4-3	TRBD1	15	TRBJ2-1	TGCGCCAGCAGCCAAGGTTGGACAGGGGACAATGAGCAGTTCTTC	CASSQGWTGDNEQFF
-	TRBV10-2	-	13	TRBJ2-7	TGCGCCAGCACTGGGAGTAGAGTCTACGAGCAGTACTTC	CASTGSRVYEQYF
-	TRBV6-2/TRBV6-3	TRBD2	15	TRBJ2-1	TGTGCCAGCAGTTGGACTAGCGGGAATTACAATGAGCAGTTCTTC	CASSWTSGNYNEQFF
few	TRBV20-1	TRBD1	12	TRBJ1-6	TGCAGTGCTAGTTGGGGACAGGGGGCCCTCCACTTT	CSASWGQGALHF
-	TRBV5-1	-	16	TRBJ2-3	TGCGCCAGCAGCTTCGTAGGAGCCAGCCACTTGGATACGCAGTATTTT	CASSFVGASHLDTQYF
few	TRBV5-1	-	13	TRBJ1-1	TGCGCCAGCAGTACCCCCGGGAACACTGAAGCTTTCTTT	CASSTPGNTEAFF
few	TRBV29-1	-	14	TRBJ1-3	TGCAGCGTTGGAGAACCAGGGGATGGAAACACCATATATTTT	CSVGEPGDGNTIYF
few	TRBV3-1	TRBD1	19	TRBJ2-7	TGTGCCAGCAGCCTCCGGGACAGGGCCTCCGGACTGTCCTCCTACGAGCAGTACTTC	CASSLRDRASGLSSYEQYF
-	TRBV11-2	-	14	TRBJ2-2	TGTGCCAGCAGCGTAGGACTGGTCACCGGGGAGCTGTTTTTT	CASSVGLVTGELFF
-	TRBV19	TRBD1	19	TRBJ1-5	TGTGCCAGTAGTATAGATCAAGCTACGGGTGACAGGGCTTTTCAGCCCCAGCATTTT	CASSIDQATGDRAFQPQHF
-	TRBV9	TRBD2	15	TRBJ2-5	TGTGCCAGCAGCACGGGGGGGGGAAGCCAAGAGACCCAGTACTTC	CASSTGGGSQETQYF
-	TRBV7-2	TRBD2	15	TRBJ2-5	TGTGCCAGCAGCTTTGTAGCGGGGAACCAAGAGACCCAGTACTTC	CASSFVAGNQETQYF
few	TRBV9	-	16	TRBJ2-3	TGTGCCAGCAACGTAGGGGTCGAAACCTCCGCAGATACGCAGTATTTT	CASNVGVETSADTQYF
many	TRBV5-1	-	13	TRBJ2-1	TGCGCCAGCAGCCCCATCTCCTACAATGAGCAGTTCTTC	CASSPISYNEQFF
-	TRBV6-2/TRBV6-3	TRBD2	13	TRBJ2-7	TGTGCCAGCAGCCGGGACTACCACTACGAGCAGTACTTC	CASSRDYHYEQYF
few	TRBV20-1	-	14	TRBJ1-2	TGCAGTGCTAGAGGGGGGGGTGGCAACTATGGCTACACCTTC	CSARGGGGNYGYTF
once	TRBV20-1	-	12	TRBJ1-1	TGCAGTGCCCTAGGGGTGAACACTGAAGCTTTCTTT	CSALGVNTEAFF
-	TRBV13	TRBD2	15	TRBJ2-3	TGTGCCAGCAGAAGAGCGGGGGGGCGGGTAGATACGCAGTATTTT	CASRRAGGRVDTQYF
few	TRBV5-5	-	16	TRBJ2-2	TGTGCCAGCAGCTTGGCCAGGGGCGAGAACACCGGGGAGCTGTTTTTT	CASSLARGENTGELFF
-	TRBV5-4	TRBD1	14	TRBJ2-7	TGTGCCAGCAGCGGGGGACAGGGGGGCAACGAGCAGTACTTC	CASSGGQGGNEQYF
-	TRBV20-1	TRBD2	14	TRBJ2-5	TGCAGTGCTAGAGTCGAGACTAGCGGAGAGACCCAGTACTTC	CSARVETSGETQYF